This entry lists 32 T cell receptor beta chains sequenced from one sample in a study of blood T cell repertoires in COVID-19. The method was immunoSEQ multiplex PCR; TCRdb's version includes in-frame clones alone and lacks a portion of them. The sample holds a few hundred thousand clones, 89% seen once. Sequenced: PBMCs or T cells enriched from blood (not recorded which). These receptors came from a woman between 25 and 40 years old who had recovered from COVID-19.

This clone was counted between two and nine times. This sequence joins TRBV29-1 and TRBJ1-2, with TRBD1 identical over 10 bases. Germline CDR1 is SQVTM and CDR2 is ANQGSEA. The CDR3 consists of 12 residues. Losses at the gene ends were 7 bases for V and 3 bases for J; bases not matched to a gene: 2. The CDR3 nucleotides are TGCAGCGCCGGACAGGGGGACTATGGCTACACCTTC. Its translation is CSAGQGDYGYTF.

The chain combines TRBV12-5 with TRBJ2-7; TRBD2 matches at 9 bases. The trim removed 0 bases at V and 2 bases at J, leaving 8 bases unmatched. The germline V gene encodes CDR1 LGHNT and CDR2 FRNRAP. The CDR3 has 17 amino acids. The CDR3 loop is CASGLVLGREGTYEQYF. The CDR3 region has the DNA TGTGCTAGTGGTTTGGTACTTGGGCGGGAGGGTACCTACGAGCAGTACTTC.

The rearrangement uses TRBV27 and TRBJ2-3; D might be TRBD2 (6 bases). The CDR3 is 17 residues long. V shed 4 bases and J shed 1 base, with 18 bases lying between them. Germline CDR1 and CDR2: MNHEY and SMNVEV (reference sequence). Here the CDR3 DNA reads TGTGCCAGCAGTTACAGGCGGCCGGGGGTTGGCACAGATACGCAGTATTTT. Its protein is CASSYRRPGVGTDTQYF.

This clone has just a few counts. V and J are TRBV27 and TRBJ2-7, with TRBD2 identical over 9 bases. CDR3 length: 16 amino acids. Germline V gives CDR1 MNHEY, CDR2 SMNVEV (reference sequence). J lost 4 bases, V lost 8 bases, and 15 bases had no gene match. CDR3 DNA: TGTGCCAGCTCTATTCCCCGACTAGCGGCCAATTACGAGCAGTACTTC. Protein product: CASSIPRLAANYEQYF.

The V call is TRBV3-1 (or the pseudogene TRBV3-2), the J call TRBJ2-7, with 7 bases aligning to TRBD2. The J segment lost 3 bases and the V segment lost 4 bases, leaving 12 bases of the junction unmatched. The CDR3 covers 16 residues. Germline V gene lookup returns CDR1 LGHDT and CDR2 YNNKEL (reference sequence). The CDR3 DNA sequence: TGTGCCAGCAGCCTTTACAACTCGGGACTACACTACGAGCAGTACTTC. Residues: CASSLYNSGLHYEQYF.

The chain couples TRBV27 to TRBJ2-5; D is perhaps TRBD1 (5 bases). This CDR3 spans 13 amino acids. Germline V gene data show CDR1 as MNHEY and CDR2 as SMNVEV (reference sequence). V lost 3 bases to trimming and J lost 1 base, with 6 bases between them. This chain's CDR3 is CASSFQGQETQYF. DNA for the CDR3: TGTGCCAGCAGTTTTCAGGGCCAAGAGACCCAGTACTTC.

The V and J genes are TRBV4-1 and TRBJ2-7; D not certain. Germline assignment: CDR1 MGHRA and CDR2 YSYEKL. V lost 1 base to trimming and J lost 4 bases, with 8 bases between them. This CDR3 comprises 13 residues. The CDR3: CASSQAQNYEQYF. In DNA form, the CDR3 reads TGCGCCAGCAGCCAAGCCCAGAATTACGAGCAGTACTTC.

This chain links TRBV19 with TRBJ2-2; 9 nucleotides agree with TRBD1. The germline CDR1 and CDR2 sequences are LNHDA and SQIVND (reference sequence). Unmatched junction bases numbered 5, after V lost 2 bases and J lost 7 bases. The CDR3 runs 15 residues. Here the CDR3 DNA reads TGTGCCAGTAGTATATACGGGACAGGGCTCGGGGAGCTGTTTTTT. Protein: CASSIYGTGLGELFF.

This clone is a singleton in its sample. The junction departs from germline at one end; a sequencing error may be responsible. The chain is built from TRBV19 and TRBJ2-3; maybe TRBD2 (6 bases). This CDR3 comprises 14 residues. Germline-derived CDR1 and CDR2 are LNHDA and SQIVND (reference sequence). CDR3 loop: CATGGRRATNTQYF. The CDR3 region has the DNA TGTGCCACTGGCGGCAGGAGGGCCACAAATACGCAGTATTTT.

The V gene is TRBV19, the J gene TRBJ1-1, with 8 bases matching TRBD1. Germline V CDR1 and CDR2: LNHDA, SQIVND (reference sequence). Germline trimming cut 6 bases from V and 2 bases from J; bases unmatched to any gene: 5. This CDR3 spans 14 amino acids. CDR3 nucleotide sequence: TGTGCCAGTAGCAGGGGGCGGACAAACACTGAAGCTTTCTTT. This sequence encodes CASSRGRTNTEAFF. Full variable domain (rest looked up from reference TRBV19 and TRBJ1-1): DGGITQSPKYLFRKEGQNVTLSCEQNLNHDAMYWYRQDPGQGLRLIYYSQIVNDFQKGDIAEGYSVSREKKESFPLTVTSAQKNPTAFYLCASSRGRTNTEAFFGQGTRLTVV.

CDR3 in DNA: TGTGCCAGATCGACAGGGGGCATTACTGAAGCTTTCTTT. Residues: CARSTGGITEAFF. This chain uses TRBV2 with TRBJ1-1; 10 nucleotides agree with TRBD1. Germline loops: CDR1 SNHLY, CDR2 FYNNEI. V shed 9 bases and J 5 bases; nucleotides not matched to a gene: 6. The CDR3 totals 13 residues.

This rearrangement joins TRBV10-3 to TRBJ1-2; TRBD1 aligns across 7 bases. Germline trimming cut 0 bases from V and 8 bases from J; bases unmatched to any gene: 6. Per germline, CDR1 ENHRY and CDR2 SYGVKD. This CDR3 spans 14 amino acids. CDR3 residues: CAISESGTADGYTF. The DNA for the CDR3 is TGTGCCATCAGTGAGTCGGGGACAGCGGACGGCTACACCTTC.

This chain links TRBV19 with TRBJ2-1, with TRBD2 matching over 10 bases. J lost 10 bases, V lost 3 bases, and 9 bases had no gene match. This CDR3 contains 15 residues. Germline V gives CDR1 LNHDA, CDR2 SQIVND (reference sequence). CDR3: CASSMGTSVINEQFF. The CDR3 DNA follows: TGTGCCAGTAGTATGGGGACTAGCGTGATAAACGAGCAGTTCTTC.

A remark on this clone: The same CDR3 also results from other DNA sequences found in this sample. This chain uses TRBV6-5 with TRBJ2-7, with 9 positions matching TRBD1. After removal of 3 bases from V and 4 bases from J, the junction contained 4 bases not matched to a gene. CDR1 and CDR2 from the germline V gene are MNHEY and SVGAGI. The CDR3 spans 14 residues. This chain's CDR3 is CASSYSGTGYEQYF. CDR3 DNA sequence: TGTGCCAGCAGTTATTCCGGGACAGGGTACGAGCAGTACTTC.

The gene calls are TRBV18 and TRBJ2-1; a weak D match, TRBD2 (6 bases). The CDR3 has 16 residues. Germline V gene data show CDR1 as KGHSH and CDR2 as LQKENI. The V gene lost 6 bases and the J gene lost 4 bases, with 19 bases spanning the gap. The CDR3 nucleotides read TGTGCCAGCTCCCAAACTAGCATTCAACTTTACAATGAGCAGTTCTTC. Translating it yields CASSQTSIQLYNEQFF.

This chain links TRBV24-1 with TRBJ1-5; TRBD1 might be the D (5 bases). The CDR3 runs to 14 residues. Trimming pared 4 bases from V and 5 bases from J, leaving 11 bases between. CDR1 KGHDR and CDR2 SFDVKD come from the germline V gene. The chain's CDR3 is CATSETDIYQPQHF. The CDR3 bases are TGTGCCACCAGTGAGACGGACATTTATCAGCCCCAGCATTTT.

CDR3 residues: CASSQPTPPYEQYF. The CDR3 DNA is TGTGCCAGCAGCCAACCCACACCACCCTACGAGCAGTACTTC. The V gene is TRBV4-2, the J gene TRBJ2-7; D remains unclear. V lost 2 bases, J lost 2 bases, and 10 bases lay in between. The CDR3 is 14 amino acids. Germline values: CDR1 LGHNA, CDR2 YNFKEQ.

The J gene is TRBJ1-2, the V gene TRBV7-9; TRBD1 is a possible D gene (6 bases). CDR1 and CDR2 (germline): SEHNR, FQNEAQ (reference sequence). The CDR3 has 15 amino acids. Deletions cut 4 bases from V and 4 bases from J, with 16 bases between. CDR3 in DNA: TGTGCCAGCAGCTCCTCAGGGGTAGGGGCCTATGGCTACACCTTC. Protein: CASSSSGVGAYGYTF. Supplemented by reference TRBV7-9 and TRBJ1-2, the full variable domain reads DTGVSQNPRHKITKRGQNVTFRCDPISEHNRLYWYRQTLGQGPEFLTYFQNEAQLEKSRLLSDRFSAERPKGSFSTLEIQRTEQGDSAMYLCASSSSGVGAYGYTFGSGTRLTVV.

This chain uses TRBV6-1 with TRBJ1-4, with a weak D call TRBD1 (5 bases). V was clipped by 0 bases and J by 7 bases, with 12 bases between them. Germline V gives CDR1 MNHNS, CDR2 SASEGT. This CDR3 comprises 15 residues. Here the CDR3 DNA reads TGTGCCAGCAGTGAAGCATACTTGGGGGGTGAAAAACTGTTTTTT. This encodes CASSEAYLGGEKLFF.

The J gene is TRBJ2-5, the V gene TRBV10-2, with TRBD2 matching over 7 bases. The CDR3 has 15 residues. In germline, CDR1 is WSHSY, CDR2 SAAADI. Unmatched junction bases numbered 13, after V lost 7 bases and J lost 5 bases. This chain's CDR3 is CASKFAGQGGETQYF. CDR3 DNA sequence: TGCGCCAGCAAATTCGCAGGGCAGGGAGGGGAGACCCAGTACTTC.

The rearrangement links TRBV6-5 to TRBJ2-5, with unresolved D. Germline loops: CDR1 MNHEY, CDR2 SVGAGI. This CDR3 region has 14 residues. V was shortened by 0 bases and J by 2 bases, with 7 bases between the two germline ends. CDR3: CASSYSYTQETQYF. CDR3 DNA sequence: TGTGCCAGCAGTTACTCATATACTCAAGAGACCCAGTACTTC.

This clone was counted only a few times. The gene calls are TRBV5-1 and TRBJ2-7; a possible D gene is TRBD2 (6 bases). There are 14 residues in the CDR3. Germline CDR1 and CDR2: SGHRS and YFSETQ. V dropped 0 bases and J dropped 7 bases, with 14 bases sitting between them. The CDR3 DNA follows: TGCGCCAGCAGCTTGGGACCTAGCGCTGGAGAGCAGTACTTC. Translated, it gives CASSLGPSAGEQYF. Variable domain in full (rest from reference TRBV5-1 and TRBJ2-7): KAGVTQTPRYLIKTRGQQVTLSCSPISGHRSVSWYQQTPGQGLQFLFEYFSETQRNKGNFPGRFSGRQFSNSRSEMNVSTLELGDSALYLCASSLGPSAGEQYFGPGTRLTVT.

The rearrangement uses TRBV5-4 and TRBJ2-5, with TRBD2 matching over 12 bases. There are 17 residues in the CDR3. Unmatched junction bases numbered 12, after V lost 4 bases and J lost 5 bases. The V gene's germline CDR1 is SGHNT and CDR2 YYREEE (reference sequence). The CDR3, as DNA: TGTGCCAGCAGCCCCCCGCTAGCGGGAGGGGTTGGGGAGACCCAGTACTTC. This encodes CASSPPLAGGVGETQYF.

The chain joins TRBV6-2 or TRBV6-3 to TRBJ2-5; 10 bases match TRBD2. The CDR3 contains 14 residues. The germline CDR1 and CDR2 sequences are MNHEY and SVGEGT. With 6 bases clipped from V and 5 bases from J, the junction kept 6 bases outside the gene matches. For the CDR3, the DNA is TGTGCCAGCAGACCTACTAGCGGGAAGGAGACCCAGTACTTC. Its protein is CASRPTSGKETQYF.

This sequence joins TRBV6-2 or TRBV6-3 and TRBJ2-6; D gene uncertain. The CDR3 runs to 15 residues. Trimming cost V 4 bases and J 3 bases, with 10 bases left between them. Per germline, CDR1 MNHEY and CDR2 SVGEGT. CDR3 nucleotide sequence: TGTGCCAGCAGTTTGCGGAACTTTGGGGCCAACGTCCTGACTTTC. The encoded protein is CASSLRNFGANVLTF.

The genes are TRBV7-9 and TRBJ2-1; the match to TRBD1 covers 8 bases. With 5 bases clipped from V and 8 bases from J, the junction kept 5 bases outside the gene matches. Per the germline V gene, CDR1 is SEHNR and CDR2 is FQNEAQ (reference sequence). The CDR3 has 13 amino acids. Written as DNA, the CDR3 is TGTGCCAGCAGCGACAGGGGCAGAGATGAGCAGTTCTTC. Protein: CASSDRGRDEQFF. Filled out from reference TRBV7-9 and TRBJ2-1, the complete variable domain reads DTGVSQNPRHKITKRGQNVTFRCDPISEHNRLYWYRQTLGQGPEFLTYFQNEAQLEKSRLLSDRFSAERPKGSFSTLEIQRTEQGDSAMYLCASSDRGRDEQFFGPGTRLTVL.

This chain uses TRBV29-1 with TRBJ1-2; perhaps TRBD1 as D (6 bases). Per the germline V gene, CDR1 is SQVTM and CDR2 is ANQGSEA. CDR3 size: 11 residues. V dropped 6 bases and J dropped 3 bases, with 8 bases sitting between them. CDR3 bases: TGCAGCGTACAGGGTGACTATGGCTACACCTTC. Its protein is CSVQGDYGYTF.

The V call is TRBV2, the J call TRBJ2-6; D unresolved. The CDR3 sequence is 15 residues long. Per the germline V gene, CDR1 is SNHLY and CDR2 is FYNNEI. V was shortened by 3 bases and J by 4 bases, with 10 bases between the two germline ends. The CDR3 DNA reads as TGTGCCAGCAGTGAGTCCGGGTCAGGGGCCAACGTCCTGACTTTC. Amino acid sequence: CASSESGSGANVLTF.

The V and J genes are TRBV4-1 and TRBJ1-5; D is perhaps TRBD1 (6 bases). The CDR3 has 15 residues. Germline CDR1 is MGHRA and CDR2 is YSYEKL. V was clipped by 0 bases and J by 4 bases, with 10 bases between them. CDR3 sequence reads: CASSQDARGNQPQHF. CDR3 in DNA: TGCGCCAGCAGCCAAGATGCGAGGGGGAATCAGCCCCAGCATTTT.

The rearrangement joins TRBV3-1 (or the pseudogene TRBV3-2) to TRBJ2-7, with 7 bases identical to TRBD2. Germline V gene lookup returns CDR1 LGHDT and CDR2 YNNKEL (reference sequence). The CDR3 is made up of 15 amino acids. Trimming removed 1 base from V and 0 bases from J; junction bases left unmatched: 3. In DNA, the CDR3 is TGTGCCAGCAGCCAAGGCGGCGGGAGCTCCTACGAGCAGTACTTC. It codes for CASSQGGGSSYEQYF.

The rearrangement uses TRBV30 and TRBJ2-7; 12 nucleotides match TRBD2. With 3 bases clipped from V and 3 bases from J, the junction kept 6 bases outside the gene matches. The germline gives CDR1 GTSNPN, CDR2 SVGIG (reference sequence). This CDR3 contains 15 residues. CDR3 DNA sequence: TGTGCCTGGAGGCGGACTAGCGGGATTGTCTACGAGCAGTACTTC. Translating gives CAWRRTSGIVYEQYF.

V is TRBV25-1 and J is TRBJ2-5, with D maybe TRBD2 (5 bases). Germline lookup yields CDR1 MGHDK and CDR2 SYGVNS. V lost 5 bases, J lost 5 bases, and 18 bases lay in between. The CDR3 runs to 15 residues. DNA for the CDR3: TGTGCCAGCAGTCAGAAAGTGGGGAGAGGGGAGACCCAGTACTTC. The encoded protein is CASSQKVGRGETQYF.